This TCR beta chain appears in the sequencing data of a study of blood T cell repertoires in COVID-19. Under the authors' procedure: From reference gene primer amplification, estimates of nucleated cell counts were derived. Using immunoSEQ multiplex PCR, the repertoire was profiled, and TCRdb retains in-frame clones only, with some absent. V and J calls and clone size come straight from that table; D and trimming were deduced from the DNA. The sample carries approximately 200,000 clones, about 85% recorded once. The CDR3 spans 13 residues. Germline V gene lookup returns CDR1 SGHAT and CDR2 FQDESV (reference sequence). Trimming took 6 bases from V and 4 from J, leaving 12 bases between them. Seattle researchers signed up patients amid active infection and tracked them longitudinally.

The sequenced sample consisted of peripheral blood. This clonotype originated in a woman aged 40 to 49 with COVID-19, enrolled during active disease. The chain links TRBV11-1 to TRBJ2-5; possible D gene TRBD1, 5 bases. CDR3 in amino acids: CASRHRFGETQYF. DNA of the CDR3: TGTGCCAGCAGACACAGGTTTGGAGAGACCCAGTACTTC.